This T cell receptor beta chain was documented in a study of shared clonotypes between healthy human individuals. Of note for this clone: Within the sample, other DNA sequences also encode this same CDR3.

The CDR3 extends over 15 amino acids. Per germline, CDR1 SGHRS and CDR2 YFSETQ. Trimming pared 0 bases from V and 0 bases from J, leaving 7 bases between. Measured with immunoSEQ multiplex PCR; TCRdb has only the in-frame clones, and not every one. The table lists millions of clones, 93% of them singletons. This TCR was sampled from a man aged 18 to 29 in good health. Some clones in this sample may be carry-over from other donors' samples. The specimen sequenced was naive CD4+ T cells from PBMCs. Subset reported: CD45RA+ positively selected. V is TRBV5-1 and J is TRBJ1-3; D not certain. The CDR3 sequence is CASSLGAGSGNTIYF. CDR3 in DNA: TGCGCCAGCAGCTTGGGGGCAGGCTCTGGAAACACCATATATTTT.